This T cell receptor (beta chain) originates from a study of OX40 agonist ivuxolimab in advanced cancers. Study context: Patients were treated with intravenous ivuxolimab, dosed at 0.01 to 10 mg/kg and infused every 2 weeks.

The repertoire was sequenced with immunoSEQ multiplex PCR; TCRdb's copy has only in-frame clones and lacks some. The table has tens of thousands of clones, about 86% seen once. Autoimmune disease history or systemic immunosuppression barred patients. The CDR3 covers 15 residues. The V gene's germline CDR1 is SSHAT and CDR2 FNYEAQ (reference sequence). With regard to this clone: The antigen remains undetermined. Relative to the germline gene, one junction end is altered; a read error may explain this.

Findings and limits, study-wide: Mean expanded clone counts were higher in CD8+ than CD4+ T cells. The study observed clonal expansion of CD4+ and CD8+ blood T cells by week 6 at 0.1 to 3.0 mg/kg.

The specimen was CD4+ or CD8+ T cells sorted from blood, collected in a trial of the OX40 agonist ivuxolimab. The gene calls are TRBV7-7 and TRBJ2-5; D call uncertain. The DNA end is a closer match to TRBJ2-7, so the J assignment may be wrong. The TCR comes from an adult with an advanced solid tumor such as melanoma, head and neck, liver or kidney cancer. The DNA of the CDR3 is TGTGCTAGCAGCTTATTCCCGGACCCAGCCTACGAGCAGTACTTC. Translating it yields CASSLFPDPAYEQYF.